Following are 27 T cell receptor beta chains from one sample sequenced in a study of graft-versus-host responses after intestinal transplantation. These TCRs' antigens remain unknown. Some clones are missing from TCRdb's copy, which holds only in-frame ones; the method was immunoSEQ multiplex PCR. The table records roughly 89,000 clones, more than 85% of them present only once. The specimen was unstimulated CD4+ T cells sorted from spleen or lymph node cells, collected before intestinal transplant. These receptors were collected from a human donor who received an intestinal transplant.

The chain employs TRBV4-3 and TRBJ2-5; D is possibly TRBD1 (6 bases). Looked up from germline, CDR1 is LGHNA and CDR2 is YSLEER. The CDR3 runs 16 residues. V lost 1 base and J lost 6, with 18 bases in between. The CDR3 bases are TGCGCCAGCAGCCAAGGAATTCCTGCGAGGGGGAAGACCCAGTACTTC. Translated: CASSQGIPARGKTQYF.

The DNA for the CDR3 is TGTGCCAGCAGCCCCAGGGCCTTAAACTATGGCTACACCTTC. Translation: CASSPRALNYGYTF. The chain employs TRBV7-9 and TRBJ1-2; a weak D match, TRBD1 (5 bases). The CDR3 runs 14 residues. Germline values: CDR1 SEHNR, CDR2 FQNEAQ (reference sequence). The V end lost 5 bases, the J end lost 2 bases, and 12 bases lay between the germline ends.

This chain uses TRBV6-1 with TRBJ1-6; TRBD1 matches 7 bases. The CDR3 covers 12 residues. The J segment lost 17 bases and the V segment lost 3 bases, leaving 7 bases of the junction unmatched. The germline V gene has CDR1 MNHNS and CDR2 SASEGT. The CDR3 nucleotides read TGTGCCAGCAGTGATCGGGACAGAATAGTCCACTTT. Translating it yields CASSDRDRIVHF.

This clone has just one count. The chain is built from TRBV29-1 and TRBJ1-1; possibly TRBD1 for D (6 bases). This CDR3 comprises 12 residues. The V gene lost 7 bases and the J gene lost 3 bases, with 12 bases spanning the gap. Looked up from germline, CDR1 is SQVTM and CDR2 is ANQGSEA. CDR3 residues: CSEGEGDTEAFF. DNA of the CDR3: TGCAGCGAGGGGGAGGGAGACACTGAAGCTTTCTTT.

The V gene is TRBV7-8, the J gene TRBJ2-3; 10 bases agree with TRBD2. From germline, CDR1 is SGHVS and CDR2 FQNEAQ. The CDR3 is 20 residues long. V was pared by 1 base and J by 4 bases, with 17 bases of the junction left unmatched. The CDR3 DNA sequence: TGTGCCAGCAGCTTAGTTCCAACTAAGCGGGGGGGCCCTGGGGCAGATACGCAGTATTTT. Its translation is CASSLVPTKRGGPGADTQYF.

This clone was recorded only once. V usage is TRBV5-1 and J usage is TRBJ2-1; TRBD2 matches at 12 bases. Germline values: CDR1 SGHRS, CDR2 YFSETQ. The CDR3 has 17 residues. The V gene end was trimmed by 0 bases and the J gene end by 6 bases; junction bases not matched to a gene: 7. The CDR3 loop reads CASSLGLAGVFGNEQFF. The CDR3 DNA sequence: TGCGCCAGCAGCTTGGGACTAGCGGGAGTATTTGGCAATGAGCAGTTCTTC. The complete variable domain, with remaining parts taken from reference TRBV5-1 and TRBJ2-1, reads KAGVTQTPRYLIKTRGQQVTLSCSPISGHRSVSWYQQTPGQGLQFLFEYFSETQRNKGNFPGRFSGRQFSNSRSEMNVSTLELGDSALYLCASSLGLAGVFGNEQFFGPGTRLTVL.

The V and J genes are TRBV30 and TRBJ1-1; no reliable D call. Germline V gives CDR1 GTSNPN, CDR2 SVGIG (reference sequence). Deletions cut 0 bases from V and 1 base from J, with 6 bases between. This CDR3 contains 13 residues. CDR3 in amino acids: CAWSVYRNTEAFF. Here the CDR3 DNA reads TGTGCCTGGAGTGTATACAGGAACACTGAAGCTTTCTTT.

The gene calls are TRBV5-4 and TRBJ1-2; D gene uncertain. The CDR3 is 14 amino acids. Looked up from germline, CDR1 is SGHNT and CDR2 is YYREEE (reference sequence). Between the trimmed V and J ends, which lost 0 bases and 6 bases, there was a span of 12 bases. The DNA for the CDR3 is TGTGCCAGCAGCTTGGTCCTCTCGCGGGATGGCTACACCTTC. Residues: CASSLVLSRDGYTF.

This chain uses TRBV28 with TRBJ2-5; tentative D call: TRBD1 (5 bases). The CDR3 loop spans 18 amino acids. Per germline, CDR1 MDHEN and CDR2 SYDVKM. V was shortened by 3 bases and J by 4 bases, with 24 bases between the two germline ends. CDR3 region: CASSLSPGRSPFGETQYF. The CDR3 nucleotides read TGTGCCAGCAGTTTGAGCCCAGGGCGCTCCCCCTTCGGAGAGACCCAGTACTTC.

The chain employs TRBV27 and TRBJ2-7; tentatively, D is TRBD1 (5 bases). The CDR3 is made up of 14 amino acids. Trimming cost V 4 bases and J 3 bases, with 13 bases left between them. Germline CDR1 is MNHEY and CDR2 is SMNVEV (reference sequence). The CDR3 bases are TGTGCCAGCAGTTACGACAGCGAAAACTACGAGCAGTACTTC. The encoded protein is CASSYDSENYEQYF.

The chain joins TRBV7-9 to TRBJ1-5; TRBD1 might be the D (5 bases). Deletions cut 1 base from V and 11 bases from J, with 9 bases between. The CDR3 contains 12 residues. Germline CDR1 is SEHNR and CDR2 is FQNEAQ (reference sequence). The CDR3 DNA reads TGTGCCAGCAGCTTAGTCCAGGGTTCCCAGCATTTT. Translated, it gives CASSLVQGSQHF.

The chain combines TRBV19 with TRBJ2-7; perhaps TRBD1 as D (6 bases). The CDR3 runs 13 residues. From germline, CDR1 is LNHDA and CDR2 SQIVND (reference sequence). The germline V and J ends were trimmed by 7 bases and 0 bases, with 10 bases remaining between them. The DNA for the CDR3 is TGTGCCAGTAAAGAGGACAGCTCCTACGAGCAGTACTTC. Its translation is CASKEDSSYEQYF.

The CDR3 reads CASSLTSGGADGRTDTQYF. The CDR3 coding sequence is TGTGCCAGCAGCCTCACTAGCGGGGGGGCTGATGGTAGAACAGATACGCAGTATTTT. This chain uses TRBV4-2 with TRBJ2-3; 13 nucleotides match TRBD2. V gave up 4 bases and J gave up 3 bases; unmatched junction bases: 13. CDR3 length equals 19 residues. CDR1 is LGHNA, CDR2 YNFKEQ, per germline.

In its sample, this clone was seen a few times. This sequence joins TRBV19 and TRBJ2-1, with TRBD2 matching over 9 bases. The CDR3 runs 15 residues. Germline V lookup: CDR1 LNHDA, CDR2 SQIVND (reference sequence). The trim removed 8 bases at V and 6 bases at J, leaving 11 bases unmatched. This chain's CDR3 is CASGNSGRGRNEQFF. The CDR3 DNA sequence: TGTGCCAGTGGTAATAGCGGGAGAGGTCGCAATGAGCAGTTCTTC.

The chain joins TRBV5-1 to TRBJ2-7; weak D call: TRBD2 (6 bases). This CDR3 has 13 residues. Per the germline V gene, CDR1 is SGHRS and CDR2 is YFSETQ. Trimming took 7 bases from V and 2 from J, leaving 13 bases between them. The DNA of the CDR3 is TGCGCCAGCGGCCCGGGACTTACCTACGAGCAGTACTTC. It yields the protein CASGPGLTYEQYF.

The V and J genes are TRBV18 and TRBJ1-4; the D gene is possibly TRBD1 (6 bases). This CDR3 is 16 amino acids long. CDR1 and CDR2 (germline): KGHSH, LQKENI. Trimming shortened V by 3 bases and J by 5 bases, and 16 bases separated the two germline ends. DNA of the CDR3: TGTGCCAGCTCACCCATAGCGGGACACAAAAATGAAAAACTGTTTTTT. Its translation: CASSPIAGHKNEKLFF.

This clone has a single count. This chain uses TRBV5-1 with TRBJ2-7, with TRBD2 identical over 8 bases. This CDR3 contains 15 residues. The germline V gene encodes CDR1 SGHRS and CDR2 YFSETQ. V shed 4 bases, J shed 2 bases, and the junction held 8 bases outside the gene matches. Here the CDR3 reads CASSVTSANPYEQYF. The CDR3 DNA follows: TGCGCCAGCAGCGTGACTAGCGCAAACCCCTACGAGCAGTACTTC.

J is TRBJ1-5 and V is TRBV7-9, with a possible D match to TRBD1 (6 bases). Germline V gene sequence: CDR1 SEHNR, CDR2 FQNEAQ (reference sequence). Trimming pared 0 bases from V and 3 bases from J, leaving 9 bases between. The CDR3 covers 15 residues. The CDR3 DNA follows: TGTGCCAGCAGCTTAGCACAGGGCCCCAATCAGCCCCAGCATTTT. It translates to CASSLAQGPNQPQHF.

This chain connects TRBV9 to TRBJ2-5; perhaps TRBD1 as D (6 bases). V dropped 1 base and J dropped 4 bases, with 8 bases sitting between them. This CDR3 spans 13 amino acids. Per the germline V gene, CDR1 is SGDLS and CDR2 is YYNGEE. CDR3 sequence: CASSVQGRETQYF. The CDR3 DNA reads TGTGCCAGCAGCGTACAGGGGAGAGAGACCCAGTACTTC.

The chain uses TRBV14 and TRBJ2-7; TRBD2 is a possible D gene (6 bases). The CDR3 consists of 15 residues. Germline CDR1 and CDR2: SGHDN and FVKESK. The V end lost 5 bases, the J end lost 4 bases, and 18 bases lay between the germline ends. CDR3 protein: CASSAAGRGGYEQYF. The CDR3 DNA reads as TGTGCCAGCAGCGCCGCAGGCCGTGGAGGGTACGAGCAGTACTTC.

The rearrangement uses TRBV18 and TRBJ2-2, with D possibly TRBD1 on 5 matching bases. This CDR3 is built from 16 residues. Germline V gene sequence: CDR1 KGHSH, CDR2 LQKENI. V was cut by 3 bases and J by 6 bases, with 17 bases left in between. The CDR3 loop is CASSPPSARAPGELFF. The CDR3 DNA follows: TGTGCCAGCTCACCCCCTTCCGCCAGGGCCCCCGGGGAGCTGTTTTTT. Full variable domain (remainder filled in from reference TRBV18 and TRBJ2-2): NAGVMQNPRHLVRRRGQEARLRCSPMKGHSHVYWYRQLPEEGLKFMVYLQKENIIDESGMPKERFSAEFPKEGPSILRIQQVVRGDSAAYFCASSPPSARAPGELFFGEGSRLTVL.

The chain recombines TRBV27 with TRBJ2-7, with D possibly TRBD1 on 7 matching bases. The CDR3 totals 14 residues. The V gene lost 0 bases and the J gene lost 3 bases, with 9 bases spanning the gap. Germline CDR1 MNHEY, CDR2 SMNVEV (reference sequence). The CDR3 protein is CASSLSRDSYEQYF. CDR3 DNA: TGTGCCAGCAGTTTATCGCGGGACAGCTACGAGCAGTACTTC.

The rearrangement links TRBV5-1 to TRBJ2-7; 9 bases agree with TRBD2. CDR3 length: 20 residues. V lost 4 bases to trimming and J lost 1 base; unmatched junction nucleotides: 21. In germline, CDR1 is SGHRS, CDR2 YFSETQ. The CDR3 DNA follows: TGCGCCAGCAGCCGAAAAACCGGGACTAGCTCATCGTTAGGATCCTACGAGCAGTACTTC. Translating it yields CASSRKTGTSSSLGSYEQYF.

CDR3 DNA: TGTGCCACTAAAAATAGGACAGTAACAACTAATGAAAAACTGTTTTTT. Encoded protein: CATKNRTVTTNEKLFF. J is TRBJ1-4 and V is TRBV19; D is possibly TRBD1 (6 bases). V shed 10 bases and J shed 0 bases, with 18 bases lying between them. The CDR3 length is 16 residues. Germline values: CDR1 LNHDA, CDR2 SQIVND (reference sequence).

In this sample, this clone turned up once. The CDR3 is CASSHFSGRAPEQFF. The CDR3 nucleotides are TGTGCCAGCTCCCACTTTAGCGGGAGGGCCCCAGAGCAGTTCTTC. V usage is TRBV18 and J usage is TRBJ2-1; TRBD2 agrees at 11 bases. CDR3 length: 15 residues. V shed 6 bases, J shed 10 bases, and the junction held 11 bases outside the gene matches. Germline CDR1 is KGHSH and CDR2 is LQKENI. The full variable domain, completed using reference TRBV18 and TRBJ2-1, is NAGVMQNPRHLVRRRGQEARLRCSPMKGHSHVYWYRQLPEEGLKFMVYLQKENIIDESGMPKERFSAEFPKEGPSILRIQQVVRGDSAAYFCASSHFSGRAPEQFFGPGTRLTVL.

The chain uses TRBV7-9 and TRBJ2-1; a weak D match, TRBD2 (6 bases). Trimming stripped 3 bases from V and 0 bases from J, with 9 bases between. The V gene's germline CDR1 is SEHNR and CDR2 FQNEAQ (reference sequence). The CDR3 sequence is 15 residues long. The CDR3 sequence: CASSFVRGSYNEQFF. The CDR3 bases are TGTGCCAGCAGCTTTGTGCGGGGCTCCTACAATGAGCAGTTCTTC.

The chain has TRBV6-1 and TRBJ2-1; D not certain. The ends were cut back, 7 bases at V and 3 bases at J, with 10 bases in the middle. Per the germline V gene, CDR1 is MNHNS and CDR2 is SASEGT. This CDR3 spans 13 amino acids. This CDR3 reads CASTERFYNEQFF. DNA of the CDR3: TGTGCCAGCACGGAGCGATTCTACAATGAGCAGTTCTTC.